This T cell receptor (beta chain) is drawn from a study of cytomegalovirus exposure and HLA in healthy donors. About the study: Unique TCRs numbering some 80 million, obtained from HLA-typed donors, made up an early data release. General study findings and limits: In a later analysis, CMV-associated beta chains were mostly HLA-associated, it appeared.

Those who donated were healthy bone marrow donors. With regard to this clone: What it binds is not known.

This CDR3 is 13 amino acids long. In germline, CDR1 is SGHNT, CDR2 YYREEE (reference sequence). V lost 2 bases and J lost 2, with 7 bases in between. It was with 60 Vbeta and 13 Jbeta primers that the PCR ran. This table comes from immunoSEQ multiplex PCR, and its TCRdb copy is limited to in-frame clones, with some not included. The sample lists 95,000 to 100,000 clones, roughly 76% occurring once. The chain is built from TRBV5-4 and TRBJ1-1, with D possibly TRBD1 on 5 matching bases. What was sequenced was PBMCs. The origin of this receptor is a middle-aged man in good health and CMV-seronegative. The CDR3 coding sequence is TGTGCCAGCAGCTTTAGGGGAAACACTGAAGCTTTCTTT. Amino acids: CASSFRGNTEAFF.